These T cell receptor beta chains were read from a single sample in a study of blood T cell repertoires in COVID-19. The assay was immunoSEQ multiplex PCR, and TCRdb's table has in-frame clones only and misses some. The sample consists of 390,000 or so clones, around 86% of them appearing once. Material: peripheral blood. The receptors were gathered from a woman aged 25 to 39 with active or convalescent COVID-19. Each CDR3 is given with its conserved first and last residue. A D gene is named only where the DNA matches it firmly. Clone size is stated in some rows and not others, as once, few, many or a class when expanded.

>NA|TRBV3-1/TRBV3-2|TRBJ2-7|NA
CASSQVGLSYEQYF
TGTGCCAGCAGCCAAGTCGGACTCTCCTACGAGCAGTACTTC
>NA|TRBV5-1|TRBJ2-3|NA
CASSTARVATTDTQYF
TGCGCCAGCAGCACGGCGCGGGTAGCGACAACAGATACGCAGTATTTT
>NA|TRBV6-5|TRBJ2-5|TRBD2
CASTSGLGGQETQYF
TGTGCCAGCACCTCGGGACTAGGGGGCCAAGAGACCCAGTACTTC
>NA|TRBV7-8|TRBJ2-2|TRBD1
CASSPRTGNTGELFF
TGTGCCAGCAGCCCAAGGACAGGGAACACCGGGGAGCTGTTTTTT
>NA|TRBV7-9|TRBJ2-1|NA
CASRGSANEQFF
TGTGCCAGCCGAGGATCCGCTAATGAGCAGTTCTTC
>NA|TRBV19|TRBJ2-2|TRBD2
CASSPWTSSGELFF
TGTGCCAGTAGTCCGTGGACTAGCAGCGGGGAGCTGTTTTTT
>NA|TRBV18|TRBJ2-1|NA
CASSGGAGNEQFF
TGTGCCAGCTCAGGGGGGGCCGGGAATGAGCAGTTCTTC
>NA|TRBV11-2|TRBJ2-7|NA
CASEELTMYEQYF
TGTGCCAGCGAGGAACTGACTATGTACGAGCAGTACTTC
>NA|TRBV15|TRBJ1-1|NA
CATSRDQAGINTEAFF
TGTGCCACCAGCAGAGATCAAGCAGGGATTAACACTGAAGCTTTCTTT
>NA|TRBV19|TRBJ1-5|NA
CASSELGSNQPQHF
TGTGCCAGTAGTGAGCTTGGTAGCAATCAGCCCCAGCATTTT
>NA|TRBV19|TRBJ2-3|TRBD1
CASSRGGPDTQYF
TGTGCCAGTAGCCGAGGGGGCCCAGATACGCAGTATTTT
>NA|TRBV21-1|TRBJ1-1|NA
CASSKARQEAFF
TGTGCCAGCAGCAAAGCGCGGCAGGAAGCTTTCTTT
>NA|TRBV27|TRBJ2-1|NA
CASSLGEYNEQFF
TGTGCCAGCAGTTTAGGGGAGTACAATGAGCAGTTCTTC
>few|TRBV7-2|TRBJ1-6|NA
CASSLNRGPTPPPLHF
TGTGCCAGCAGCTTGAATAGGGGCCCCACTCCTCCTCCCCTCCACTTT
>NA|TRBV24-1|TRBJ1-2|NA
CATSDSNYGYTF
TGTGCCACCAGTGATTCAAACTATGGCTACACCTTC
>NA|TRBV10-3|TRBJ2-2|TRBD2
CAISAGGLAGSTGELFF
TGTGCCATCAGTGCGGGGGGACTAGCGGGCTCAACCGGGGAGCTGTTTTTT
>NA|TRBV27|TRBJ1-5|TRBD1
CASSLKGQGMSSNQPQHF
TGTGCCAGCAGTTTAAAGGGACAGGGCATGTCTAGCAATCAGCCCCAGCATTTT
>NA|TRBV27|TRBJ1-6|NA
CASSTAGLNSPLHF
TGTGCCAGCAGCACCGCAGGGTTGAATTCACCCCTCCACTTT
>NA|TRBV5-6|TRBJ2-1|TRBD2
CASSFRLAGEVNEQFF
TGTGCCAGCAGCTTCCGACTAGCGGGAGAAGTGAATGAGCAGTTCTTC
>NA|TRBV6-5|TRBJ1-1|NA
CASSSIPGTNTEAFF
TGTGCCAGCAGCTCTATACCAGGAACGAACACTGAAGCTTTCTTT
>NA|TRBV18|TRBJ1-5|TRBD1
CASSSRGQGSVGNQPQHF
TGTGCCAGCTCCTCTCGGGGACAGGGTTCGGTGGGCAATCAGCCCCAGCATTTT
>NA|TRBV6-2/TRBV6-3|TRBJ2-4|NA
CASSWDTQAKNIQYF
TGTGCCAGCAGTTGGGACACCCAAGCCAAAAACATTCAGTACTTC
>NA|TRBV5-6|TRBJ1-6|NA
CASSLEDQGTSPLHF
TGTGCCAGCAGCTTGGAGGATCAGGGGACTTCACCCCTCCACTTT
>NA|TRBV7-9|TRBJ1-1|TRBD1
CASRGQTGDGTEAFF
TGTGCCAGCAGGGGACAGACAGGGGACGGGACTGAAGCTTTCTTT
>NA|TRBV4-1|TRBJ2-1|NA
CACSLSERNNEQFF
TGCGCCTGCTCCCTTTCGGAGCGGAACAATGAGCAGTTCTTC
>NA|TRBV27|TRBJ2-1|TRBD1
CASSLDPRDRVYLINEQFF
TGTGCCAGCAGTTTGGACCCCCGGGACAGGGTCTACCTTATCAATGAGCAGTTCTTC
>NA|TRBV7-9|TRBJ1-1|TRBD1
CASSSAGGTEAFF
TGTGCCAGCAGCTCCGCAGGGGGCACTGAAGCTTTCTTT
>few|TRBV12-3/TRBV12-4|TRBJ1-2|NA
CASGPRGGYTF
TGTGCCAGCGGCCCCAGGGGTGGCTACACCTTC
>NA|TRBV4-1|TRBJ2-7|NA
CASSQVYGQPREQYF
TGCGCCAGCAGCCAAGTTTATGGACAGCCCAGAGAGCAGTACTTC
>NA|TRBV11-2|TRBJ2-5|NA
CASSRKDYGGQRETQYF
TGTGCCAGCAGCCGAAAGGACTACGGGGGGCAGCGGGAGACCCAGTACTTC
>NA|TRBV10-1|TRBJ2-7|NA
CASSESIAGFHEQYF
TGCGCCAGCAGTGAGTCGATCGCGGGGTTCCACGAGCAGTACTTC
>NA|TRBV7-9|TRBJ2-3|NA
CASSFPRAGWGTDTQYF
TGTGCCAGCAGCTTCCCCCGGGCGGGGTGGGGCACAGATACGCAGTATTTT
>NA|TRBV4-2|TRBJ1-4|NA
CASSHPLSQTGEKLFF
TGTGCCAGCAGCCATCCTCTAAGTCAGACAGGTGAAAAACTGTTTTTT
>few|TRBV13|TRBJ1-2|TRBD1
CASSPADRVTNYGYTF
TGTGCCAGCAGCCCAGCCGACAGGGTTACTAACTATGGCTACACCTTC
>NA|TRBV6-1|TRBJ1-2|NA
CASSEWVEGYTF
TGTGCCAGCAGTGAGTGGGTGGAGGGCTACACCTTC
>NA|TRBV2|TRBJ1-2|TRBD1
CASSGLHLDRAKDGYTF
TGTGCCAGCAGTGGCCTACACTTGGACAGGGCAAAAGATGGCTACACCTTC
>few|TRBV12-5|TRBJ1-5|TRBD1
CASGLVIRDRHSNQPQHF
TGTGCTAGTGGTTTGGTAATCCGGGACAGGCATAGCAATCAGCCCCAGCATTTT
>NA|TRBV2|TRBJ2-2|NA
CASRVGTAPTGELFF
TGTGCCAGCAGAGTCGGGACTGCCCCCACCGGGGAGCTGTTTTTT
>NA|TRBV5-5|TRBJ1-5|NA
CASSLEGIGVENQPQHF
TGTGCCAGCAGCTTGGAGGGGATCGGAGTAGAAAATCAGCCCCAGCATTTT
>NA|TRBV19|TRBJ2-7|NA
CASSITVTYEQYF
TGTGCCAGTAGTATCACAGTTACCTACGAGCAGTACTTC
>NA|TRBV15|TRBJ2-3|TRBD2
CATSRTSGSTDTQYF
TGTGCCACCAGCAGGACTAGCGGAAGCACAGATACGCAGTATTTT
>once|TRBV19|TRBJ2-2|NA
CASSRGTGELFF
TGTGCCAGTTCCCGCGGCACCGGGGAGCTGTTTTTT
>NA|TRBV5-1|TRBJ1-1|TRBD1
CASSPGTGNTEAFF
TGCGCCAGCAGCCCCGGGACAGGGAACACTGAAGCTTTCTTT
>NA|TRBV6-5|TRBJ2-3|TRBD1
CASSWDSYTDTQYF
TGTGCCAGCAGTTGGGACAGTTACACAGATACGCAGTATTTT
>NA|TRBV5-8|TRBJ1-1|NA
CASSLAATAQGGTEAFF
TGTGCCAGCAGCTTGGCCGCAACCGCCCAGGGAGGCACTGAAGCTTTCTTT
>NA|TRBV4-1|TRBJ2-2|NA
CASQGTGELFF
TGCGCCAGCCAGGGCACCGGGGAGCTGTTTTTT
>NA|TRBV7-2|TRBJ1-4|NA
CASSPGRGEKLFF
TGTGCCAGCAGCCCTGGACGAGGGGAAAAACTGTTTTTT
>NA|TRBV6-5|TRBJ2-7|NA
CASRGWRAGSYEQYF
TGTGCCAGCCGGGGGTGGAGGGCTGGGTCCTACGAGCAGTACTTC
>few|TRBV4-2|TRBJ2-2|TRBD1
CASSQERGQGTGELFF
TGTGCCAGCAGCCAAGAAAGGGGACAGGGAACCGGGGAGCTGTTTTTT
>NA|TRBV19|TRBJ2-2|TRBD1
CASSGQGNTGELFF
TGTGCCAGTAGCGGACAGGGAAACACCGGGGAGCTGTTTTTT
>NA|TRBV6-6|TRBJ2-3|NA
CASGGNWYTQYF
TGTGCCAGCGGAGGGAATTGGTATACGCAGTATTTT
>NA|TRBV10-2|TRBJ2-1|TRBD1
CASRRDRGYNEQFF
TGCGCCAGCCGCCGGGACAGGGGGTACAATGAGCAGTTCTTC
>NA|TRBV10-3|TRBJ2-2|NA
CATLHSGYPGELFF
TGTGCCACCTTACATTCAGGGTACCCCGGGGAGCTGTTTTTT
>NA|TRBV30|TRBJ2-7|TRBD1
CASTGTELTYEQYF
TGTGCCAGCACCGGGACAGAGCTAACCTACGAGCAGTACTTC
>NA|TRBV4-2|TRBJ2-7|NA
CASSGSPPGQYF
TGTGCCAGCAGCGGGAGCCCCCCCGGGCAGTACTTC
>NA|TRBV3-1/TRBV3-2|TRBJ1-3|NA
CASSQDGEALIPLWNTIYF
TGTGCCAGCAGCCAAGATGGGGAGGCCCTTATCCCCCTGTGGAACACCATATATTTT
>NA|TRBV6-5|TRBJ1-1|NA
CASSYRDTEAFF
TGTGCCAGCAGTTACCGGGACACTGAAGCTTTCTTT
>NA|TRBV9|TRBJ2-6|TRBD1
CASSARTGSSGANVLTF
TGTGCCAGCAGCGCCCGGACAGGGAGCTCTGGGGCCAACGTCCTGACTTTC
>once|TRBV4-1|TRBJ2-7|NA
CASSQERTDYEQYF
TGCGCCAGCAGCCAAGAAAGGACAGACTACGAGCAGTACTTC
>NA|TRBV19|TRBJ1-5|NA
CASSIGGNNQPQHF
TGTGCCAGTAGTATTGGAGGTAACAATCAGCCCCAGCATTTT